The TCR beta chain described here comes from a study of blood T cell repertoires in COVID-19. The CDR3 has 14 residues. CDR1 and CDR2 (germline): SGDLS, YYNGEE. V dropped 3 bases and J dropped 4; count of bases not matched to a gene: 5. This clone was detected only a few times. Assay used: immunoSEQ multiplex PCR; TCRdb lists only in-frame clones, some missing. Found here are about 250,000 clones, around nine tenths of them singletons; the top ten hold about 1.3%. The receptor's source is an elderly man with acute or convalescent COVID-19. Sequenced: peripheral blood. The V gene is TRBV9, the J gene TRBJ2-7; the match to TRBD1 covers 9 bases. CDR3 sequence (DNA): TGTGCCAGCAGCGAAGGGACAGGGTCGTACGAGCAGTACTTC. It translates to CASSEGTGSYEQYF. Based on the CDR3 plus reference TRBV9 and TRBJ2-7, the full variable domain is DSGVTQTPKHLITATGQRVTLRCSPRSGDLSVYWYQQSLDQGLQFLIQYYNGEERAKGNILERFSAQQFPDLHSELNLSSLELGDSALYFCASSEGTGSYEQYFGPGTRLTVT.